The source of this T cell receptor (beta chain) is a study of cytomegalovirus exposure and HLA in healthy donors. Study-level results: Three chains linked to CMV were shown in vitro to be specific for CMV antigens. Exclusion as indistinguishable affected some V segments, including TRBV6-2 and TRBV6-3.

As to this clone: Its antigen is not known.

The germline V gene encodes CDR1 MNHNS and CDR2 SASEGT. V lost 4 bases to trimming and J lost 2 bases; unmatched junction nucleotides: 15. This CDR3 contains 19 residues. Despite likely unrecorded immune exposures, the donors were nominally healthy at the time of sampling. A multiplex PCR was run with 60 Vbeta primers and 13 Jbeta primers. TCRdb keeps only in-frame clones here, not all; method: immunoSEQ multiplex PCR. The listing records around 130,000 clones. The rearrangement joins TRBV6-1 to TRBJ1-5; 9 bases fit TRBD1. Sequenced material: PBMCs. The clonotype was recovered from an older woman in good health and CMV-seronegative. The CDR3 here is CASSAARGTGFLGNQPQHF. CDR3 nucleotides: TGTGCCAGCAGTGCCGCACGCGGGACAGGGTTCTTGGGCAATCAGCCCCAGCATTTT.